This T cell receptor beta chain stems from a study of blood T cell repertoires in COVID-19. Data came from immunoSEQ multiplex PCR; TCRdb stores just in-frame clones and leaves some out. The profile covers hundreds of thousands of clones, with approximately 88% appearing a single time and about 7% taken by the ten largest. The CDR3 has 15 residues. CDR1 and CDR2 from the germline V gene are KGHSH and LQKENI. V dropped 8 bases and J dropped 3; count of bases not matched to a gene: 9. V and J are TRBV18 and TRBJ1-5; 8 positions match TRBD1. Sample: peripheral blood. The receptor was derived from a woman aged 25-40 years who had recovered from COVID-19. The CDR3 nucleotides read TGTGCCAGCACAATGGACAGGGTGGTCAATCAGCCCCAGCATTTT. Amino acid sequence: CASTMDRVVNQPQHF.